This T cell receptor beta chain was documented in a study of response to subunit inactivated influenza vaccine. TCRdb re-derived calls from the RT-PCR reads in MiXCR, one entry per CDR3 protein. The sample includes 600,000 to 850,000 distinct CDR3 sequences, 12% to 15% seen only once; the top ten take about 7.4%. Germline CDR1 DFQATT, CDR2 SNEGSKA (reference sequence). Unmatched junction bases numbered 18, after V lost 2 bases and J lost 3 bases. This CDR3 is built from 20 residues. On this clonotype: Its antigen remains unknown.

Study-wide results and limits: It was the authors' suggestion that each seasonal influenza vaccination recruits few new T cells.

The rearrangement links TRBV20-1 to TRBJ2-1; 11 nucleotides line up with TRBD2. Here the sequenced sample was PBMCs from blood, taken 14 to 15 days before vaccination. The sequence was obtained from a man aged 45-65 years who received an inactivated influenza vaccine. The CDR3, as DNA: TGCAGTGCTAGAACCCGACGGGGTAGCGGGAGGGCCGTTTTCTACAATGAGCAGTTCTTC. Amino acid sequence: CSARTRRGSGRAVFYNEQFF.